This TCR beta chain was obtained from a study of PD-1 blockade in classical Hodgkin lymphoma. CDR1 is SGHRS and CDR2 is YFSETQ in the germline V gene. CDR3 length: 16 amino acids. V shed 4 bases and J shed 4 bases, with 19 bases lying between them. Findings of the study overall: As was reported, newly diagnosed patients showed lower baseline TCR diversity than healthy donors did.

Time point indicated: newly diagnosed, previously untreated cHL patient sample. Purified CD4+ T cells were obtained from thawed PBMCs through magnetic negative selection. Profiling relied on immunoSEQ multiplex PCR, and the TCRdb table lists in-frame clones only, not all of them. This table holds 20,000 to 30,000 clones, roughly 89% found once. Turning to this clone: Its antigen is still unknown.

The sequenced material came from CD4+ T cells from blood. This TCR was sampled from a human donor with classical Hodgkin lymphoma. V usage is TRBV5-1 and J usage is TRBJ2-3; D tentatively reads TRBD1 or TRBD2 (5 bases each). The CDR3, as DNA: TGCGCCAGCAGCCATAGGGACCGTCTATTGTCAGATACGCAGTATTTT. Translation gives CASSHRDRLLSDTQYF.